The entry below gives a single T cell receptor (beta chain) sequence along with its context. Its cognate antigen is unknown. This entry comes from a study of STAT3 mutations in large granular lymphocyte leukemia. Overall study results and limits: Variable sampling intervals and differing treatment regimens complicated linking therapy response to TCR clonal burden changes. TCR clonotype switching after therapy occurred in about 35% of the 18 patients. Every T-cell large granular lymphocyte leukemia patient had at least one immunodominant TCR beta clonotype.

Each sample's TCRbeta library yielded on average around 44,000 productive templates. TCRdb's table, derived via immunoSEQ multiplex PCR, lists solely in-frame clones and lacks some. The data hold approximately 8,400 clones, with roughly 90% observed a single time. The material sequenced was peripheral blood mononuclear cells. This receptor was obtained from a man between 60 and 75 years old with T-cell large granular lymphocyte leukemia. Some clones in this sample may be carry-over from other donors' samples.

CDR3 DNA: TGCGCCAGCAGCCAAGACCTCCCCCTCGAGCAGTACTTC. Residues: CASSQDLPLEQYF. This chain connects TRBV4-3 to TRBJ2-7; no firm D call. CDR1 LGHNA and CDR2 YSLEER come from the germline V gene. Trimming removed 0 bases from V and 6 bases from J, with 9 bases in between. The CDR3 totals 13 residues.